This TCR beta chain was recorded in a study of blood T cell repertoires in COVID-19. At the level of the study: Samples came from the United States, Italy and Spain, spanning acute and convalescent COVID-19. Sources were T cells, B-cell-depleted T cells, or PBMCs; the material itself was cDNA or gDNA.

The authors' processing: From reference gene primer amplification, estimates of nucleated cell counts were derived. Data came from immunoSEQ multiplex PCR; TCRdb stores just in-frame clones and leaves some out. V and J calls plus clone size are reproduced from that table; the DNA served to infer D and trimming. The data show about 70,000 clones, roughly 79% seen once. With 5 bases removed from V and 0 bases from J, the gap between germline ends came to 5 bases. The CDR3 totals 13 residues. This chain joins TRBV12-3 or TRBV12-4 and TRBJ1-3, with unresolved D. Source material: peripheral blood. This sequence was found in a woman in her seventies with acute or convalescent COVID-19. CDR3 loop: CASSQNSGNTIYF. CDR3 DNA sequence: TGTGCCAGCAGTCAAAACTCTGGAAACACCATATATTTT.